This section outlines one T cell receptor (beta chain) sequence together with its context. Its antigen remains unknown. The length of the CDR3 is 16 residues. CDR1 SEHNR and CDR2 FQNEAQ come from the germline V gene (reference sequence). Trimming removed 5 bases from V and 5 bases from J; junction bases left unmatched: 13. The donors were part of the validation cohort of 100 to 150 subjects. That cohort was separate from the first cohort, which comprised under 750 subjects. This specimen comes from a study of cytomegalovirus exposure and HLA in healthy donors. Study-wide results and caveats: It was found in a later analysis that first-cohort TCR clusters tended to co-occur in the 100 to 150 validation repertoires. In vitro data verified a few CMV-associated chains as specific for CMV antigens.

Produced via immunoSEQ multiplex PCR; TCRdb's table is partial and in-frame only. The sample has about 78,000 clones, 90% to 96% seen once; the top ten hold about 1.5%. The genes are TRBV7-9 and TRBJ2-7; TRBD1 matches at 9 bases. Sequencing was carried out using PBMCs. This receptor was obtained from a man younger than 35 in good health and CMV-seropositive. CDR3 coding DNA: TGTGCCAGCAGCCACTTTTTGGTACAGGGGGCGCACGAGCAGTACTTC. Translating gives CASSHFLVQGAHEQYF.